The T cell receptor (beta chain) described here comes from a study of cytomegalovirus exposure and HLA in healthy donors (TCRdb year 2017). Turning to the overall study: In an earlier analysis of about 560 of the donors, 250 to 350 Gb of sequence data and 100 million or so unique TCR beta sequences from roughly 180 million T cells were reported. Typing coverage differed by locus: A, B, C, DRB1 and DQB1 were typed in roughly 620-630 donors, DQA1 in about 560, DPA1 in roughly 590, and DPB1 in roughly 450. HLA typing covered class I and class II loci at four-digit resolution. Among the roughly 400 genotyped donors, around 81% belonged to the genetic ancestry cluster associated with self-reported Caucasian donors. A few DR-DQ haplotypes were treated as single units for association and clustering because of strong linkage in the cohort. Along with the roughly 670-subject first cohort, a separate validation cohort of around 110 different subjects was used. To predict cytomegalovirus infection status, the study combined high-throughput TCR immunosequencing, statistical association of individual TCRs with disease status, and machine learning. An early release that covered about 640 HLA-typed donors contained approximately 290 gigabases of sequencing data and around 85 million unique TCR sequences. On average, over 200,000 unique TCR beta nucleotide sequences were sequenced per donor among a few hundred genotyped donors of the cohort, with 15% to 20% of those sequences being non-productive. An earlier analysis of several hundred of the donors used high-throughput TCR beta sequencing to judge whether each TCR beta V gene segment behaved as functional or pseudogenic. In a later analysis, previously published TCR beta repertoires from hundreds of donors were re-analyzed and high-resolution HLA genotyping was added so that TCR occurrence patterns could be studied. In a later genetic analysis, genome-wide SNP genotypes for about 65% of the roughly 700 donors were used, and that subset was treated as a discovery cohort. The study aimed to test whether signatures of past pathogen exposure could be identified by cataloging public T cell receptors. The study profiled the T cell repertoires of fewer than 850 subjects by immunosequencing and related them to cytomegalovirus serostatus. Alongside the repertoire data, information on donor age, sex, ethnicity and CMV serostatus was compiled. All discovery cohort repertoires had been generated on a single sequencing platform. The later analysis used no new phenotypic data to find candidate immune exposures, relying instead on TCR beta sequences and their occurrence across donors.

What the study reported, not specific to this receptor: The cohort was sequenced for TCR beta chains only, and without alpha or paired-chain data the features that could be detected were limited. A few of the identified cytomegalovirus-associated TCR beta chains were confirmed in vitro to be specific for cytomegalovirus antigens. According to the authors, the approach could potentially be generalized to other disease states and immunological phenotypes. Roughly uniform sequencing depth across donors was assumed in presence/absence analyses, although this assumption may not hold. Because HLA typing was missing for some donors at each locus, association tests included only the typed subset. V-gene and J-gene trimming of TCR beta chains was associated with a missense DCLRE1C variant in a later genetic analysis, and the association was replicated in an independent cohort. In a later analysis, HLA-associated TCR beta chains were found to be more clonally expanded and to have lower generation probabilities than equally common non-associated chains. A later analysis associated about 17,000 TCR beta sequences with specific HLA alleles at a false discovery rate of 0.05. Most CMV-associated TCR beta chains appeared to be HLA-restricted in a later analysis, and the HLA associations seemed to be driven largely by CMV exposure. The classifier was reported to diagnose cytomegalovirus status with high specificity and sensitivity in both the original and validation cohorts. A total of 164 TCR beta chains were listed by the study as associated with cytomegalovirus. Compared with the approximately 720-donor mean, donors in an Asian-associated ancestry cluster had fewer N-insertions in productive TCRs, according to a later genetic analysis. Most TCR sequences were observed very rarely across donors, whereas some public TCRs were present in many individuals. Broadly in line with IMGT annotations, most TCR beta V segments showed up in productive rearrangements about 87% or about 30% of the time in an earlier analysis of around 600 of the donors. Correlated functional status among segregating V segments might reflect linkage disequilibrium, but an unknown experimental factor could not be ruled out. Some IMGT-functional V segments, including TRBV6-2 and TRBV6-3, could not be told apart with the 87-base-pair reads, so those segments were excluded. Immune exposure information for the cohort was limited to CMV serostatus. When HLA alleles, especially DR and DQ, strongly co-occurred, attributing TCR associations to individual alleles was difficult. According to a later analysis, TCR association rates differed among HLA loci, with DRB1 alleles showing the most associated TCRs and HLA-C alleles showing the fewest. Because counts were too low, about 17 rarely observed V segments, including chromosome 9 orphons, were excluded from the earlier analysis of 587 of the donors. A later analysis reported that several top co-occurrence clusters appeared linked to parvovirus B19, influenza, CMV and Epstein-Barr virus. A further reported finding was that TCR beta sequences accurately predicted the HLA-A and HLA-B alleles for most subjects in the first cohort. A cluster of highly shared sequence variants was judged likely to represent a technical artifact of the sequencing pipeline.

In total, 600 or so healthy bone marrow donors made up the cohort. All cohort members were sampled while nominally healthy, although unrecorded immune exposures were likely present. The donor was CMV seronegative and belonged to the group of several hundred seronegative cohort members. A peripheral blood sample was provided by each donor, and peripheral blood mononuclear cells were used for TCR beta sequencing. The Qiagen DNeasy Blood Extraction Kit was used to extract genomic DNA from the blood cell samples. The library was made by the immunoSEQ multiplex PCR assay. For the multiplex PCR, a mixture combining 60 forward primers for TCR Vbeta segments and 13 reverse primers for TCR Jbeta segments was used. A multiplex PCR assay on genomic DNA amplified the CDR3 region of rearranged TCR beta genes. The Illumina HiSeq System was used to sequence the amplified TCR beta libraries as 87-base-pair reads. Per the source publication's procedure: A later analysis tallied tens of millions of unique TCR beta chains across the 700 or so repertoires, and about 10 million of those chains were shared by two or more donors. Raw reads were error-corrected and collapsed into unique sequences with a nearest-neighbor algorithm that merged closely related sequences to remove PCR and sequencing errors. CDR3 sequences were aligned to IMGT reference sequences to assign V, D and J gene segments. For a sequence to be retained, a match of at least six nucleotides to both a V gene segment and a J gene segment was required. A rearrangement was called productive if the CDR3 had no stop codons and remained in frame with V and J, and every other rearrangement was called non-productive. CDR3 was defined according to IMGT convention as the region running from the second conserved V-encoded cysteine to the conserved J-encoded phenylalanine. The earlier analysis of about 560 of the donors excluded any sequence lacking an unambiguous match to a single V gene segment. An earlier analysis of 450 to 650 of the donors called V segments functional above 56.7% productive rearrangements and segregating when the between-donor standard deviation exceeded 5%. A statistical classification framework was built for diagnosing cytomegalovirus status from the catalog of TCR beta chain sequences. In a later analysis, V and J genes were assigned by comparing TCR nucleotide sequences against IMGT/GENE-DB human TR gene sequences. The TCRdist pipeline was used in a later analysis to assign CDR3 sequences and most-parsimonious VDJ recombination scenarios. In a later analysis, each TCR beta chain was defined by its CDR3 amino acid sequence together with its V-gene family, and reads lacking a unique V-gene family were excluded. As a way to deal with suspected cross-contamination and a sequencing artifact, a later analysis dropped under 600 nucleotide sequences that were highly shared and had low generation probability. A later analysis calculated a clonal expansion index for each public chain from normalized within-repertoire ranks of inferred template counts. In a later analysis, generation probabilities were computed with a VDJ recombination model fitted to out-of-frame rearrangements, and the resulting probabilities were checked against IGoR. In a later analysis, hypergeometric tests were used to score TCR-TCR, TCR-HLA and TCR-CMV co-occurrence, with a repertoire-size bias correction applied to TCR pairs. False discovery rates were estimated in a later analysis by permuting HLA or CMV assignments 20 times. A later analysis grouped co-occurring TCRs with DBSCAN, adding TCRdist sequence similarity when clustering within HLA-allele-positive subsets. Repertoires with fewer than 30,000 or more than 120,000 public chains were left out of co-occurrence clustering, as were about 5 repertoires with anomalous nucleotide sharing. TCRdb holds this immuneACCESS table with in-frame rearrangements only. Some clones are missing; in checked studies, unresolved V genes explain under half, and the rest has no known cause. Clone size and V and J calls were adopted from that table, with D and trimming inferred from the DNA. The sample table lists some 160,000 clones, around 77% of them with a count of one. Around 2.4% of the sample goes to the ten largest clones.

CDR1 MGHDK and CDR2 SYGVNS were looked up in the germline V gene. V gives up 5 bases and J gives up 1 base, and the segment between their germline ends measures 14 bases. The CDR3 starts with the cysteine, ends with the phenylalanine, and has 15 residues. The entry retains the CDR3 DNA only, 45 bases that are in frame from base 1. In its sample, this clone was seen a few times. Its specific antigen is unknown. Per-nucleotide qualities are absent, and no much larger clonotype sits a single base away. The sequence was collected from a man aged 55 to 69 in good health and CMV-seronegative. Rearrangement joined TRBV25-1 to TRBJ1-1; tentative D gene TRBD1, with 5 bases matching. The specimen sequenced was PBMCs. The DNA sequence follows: TGTGCCAGCAGTCAGGCAGGGTATGCGAACACTGAAGCTTTCTTT. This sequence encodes CASSQAGYANTEAFF.